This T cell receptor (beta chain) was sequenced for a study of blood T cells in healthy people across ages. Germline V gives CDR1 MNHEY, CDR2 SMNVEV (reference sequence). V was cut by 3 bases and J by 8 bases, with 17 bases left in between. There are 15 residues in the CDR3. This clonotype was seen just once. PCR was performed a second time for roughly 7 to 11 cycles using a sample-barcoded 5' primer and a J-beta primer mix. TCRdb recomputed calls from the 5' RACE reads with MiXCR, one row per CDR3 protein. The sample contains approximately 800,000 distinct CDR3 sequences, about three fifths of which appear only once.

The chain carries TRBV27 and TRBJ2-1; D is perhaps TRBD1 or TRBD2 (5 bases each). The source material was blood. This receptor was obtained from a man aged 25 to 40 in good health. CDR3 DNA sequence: TGTGCCAGCAGTTTGAGAACGGGGCTTTATGATGAGCAGTTCTTC. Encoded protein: CASSLRTGLYDEQFF.